This T cell receptor beta chain was sequenced for a study of PD-L1 blockade in urothelial cancer. Study overall: Treatment start was followed by blood analysis at 3 weeks (second dose) and again at 6 weeks. Per blood sample, T cells had a median of around 140,000.

Concerning this clone: The germline gene is not matched at one end of the junction; a read error may be the cause.

The germline CDR1 and CDR2 sequences are SSHAT and FNYEAQ (reference sequence). The CDR3 extends over 14 amino acids. Profiling relied on immunoSEQ multiplex PCR, and the TCRdb table lists in-frame clones only, not all of them. The data contain around 25,000 clones, around 85% of them singletons. The gene calls are TRBV7-7 and TRBJ2-5; 9 nucleotides line up with TRBD2. The material was PBMCs, obtained around atezolizumab (anti-PD-L1) treatment. The TCR sequence derives from a man aged 45-65 years with urothelial cancer. CDR3 in DNA: TGTGCTAGCAGTTTTAGCGGGGGTCAAGAGACCCAGTACTTC. It translates to CASSFSGGQETQYF.